The clone carrying this T cell receptor delta chain has a count of ten or more. TCRdb assigns this DNA the protein of a much larger clone, which departs from its translation at residue 6; this likely reflects a read error, and the protein shown comes from translating the DNA. TCRdb reanalysed the multiplex PCR reads via CATT. The sample includes roughly 93,000 delta-chain clones, under 1.5% of them seen just once. Vgamma9/Vdelta2+ and Vdelta2-negative gammadelta T cells were flow-sorted from PBMC for bulk sequencing. Per the germline V gene, CDR1 is GEAIGNYY and CDR2 is EKD. This CDR3 has 14 amino acids. Trimming took off 3 bases at V and 0 bases at J, with 10 bases between the two ends. The sample belongs to a study of γδ T cells in repeated Plasmodium falciparum infection.

The specimen sequenced was gamma-delta T cells from blood. The chain carries TRDV2 and TRDJ1; perhaps TRDD3 as D (6 bases). The source is a pool of human donors (malaria-infected and uninfected, not separated). DNA for the CDR3: TGTGCCTGTGACCCTAGGGGATACACCGATAAACTCATCTTT. Its translation is CACDPRGYTDKLIF.